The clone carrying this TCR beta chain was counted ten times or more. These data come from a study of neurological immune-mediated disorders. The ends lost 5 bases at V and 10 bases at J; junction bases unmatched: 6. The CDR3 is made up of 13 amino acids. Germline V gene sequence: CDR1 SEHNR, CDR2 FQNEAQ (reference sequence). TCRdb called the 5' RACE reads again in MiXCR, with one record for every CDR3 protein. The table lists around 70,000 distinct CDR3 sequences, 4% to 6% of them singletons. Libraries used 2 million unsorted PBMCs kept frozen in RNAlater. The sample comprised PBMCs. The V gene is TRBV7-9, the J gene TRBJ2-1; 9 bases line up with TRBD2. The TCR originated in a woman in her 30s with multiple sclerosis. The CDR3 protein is CASSETSGGEQFF. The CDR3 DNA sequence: TGTGCCAGCAGCGAGACTAGCGGCGGCGAGCAGTTCTTC.